These 9 T cell receptor beta chains were all obtained from the same sample, sequenced in a study of cytomegalovirus exposure and HLA in healthy donors. The PCR had 60 Vbeta and 13 Jbeta primers. TCRdb's table, derived via immunoSEQ multiplex PCR, lists solely in-frame clones and lacks some. The sample shows 150,000 to 200,000 clones, approximately 83% of them seen only once. The sample taken for sequencing was PBMCs. These receptor sequences come from a boy aged 2 to 10 in good health and CMV-seronegative.

The chain employs TRBV19 and TRBJ2-2; possible D gene TRBD2, 6 bases. The CDR3 contains 16 residues. Per germline, CDR1 LNHDA and CDR2 SQIVND (reference sequence). Between the trimmed V and J ends, which lost 10 bases and 3 bases, there was a span of 21 bases. CDR3 nucleotide sequence: TGTGCCACCATGTGGCGGGGAACTGGGGACACCGGGGAGCTGTTTTTT. Amino acid sequence: CATMWRGTGDTGELFF.

CDR3 in amino acids: CASRPTGGGTGELFF. CDR3 DNA: TGTGCCAGCAGGCCAACAGGGGGGGGTACCGGGGAGCTGTTTTTT. The chain combines TRBV6-1 with TRBJ2-2; TRBD1 might be the D (8 bases). CDR1 MNHNS and CDR2 SASEGT come from the germline V gene. V was trimmed by 6 bases and J by 5 bases, leaving 16 bases between them. This CDR3 is built from 15 residues.

This clone was counted only a few times. The V call is TRBV6-6, the J call TRBJ2-7; TRBD1 agrees at 12 bases. With V trimmed by 7 bases and J by 6 bases, 7 bases remained unmatched. CDR1 MNHNY and CDR2 SVGAGI come from the germline V gene (reference sequence). The CDR3 loop spans 14 amino acids. CDR3 bases: TGTGCCAGCACCTGGGACAGGGGGCCCTTCGAGCAGTACTTC. Its protein is CASTWDRGPFEQYF.

This clone has only one observation. This chain connects TRBV5-4 to TRBJ1-1, with a weak D call TRBD1 (5 bases). Germline CDR1 SGHNT, CDR2 YYREEE (reference sequence). V lost 2 bases, J lost 4 bases, and 12 bases lay in between. This CDR3 region has 14 residues. CDR3 amino acids: CASSFGGGGTEAFF. DNA for the CDR3: TGTGCCAGCAGCTTTGGGGGAGGTGGCACTGAAGCTTTCTTT.

The chain couples TRBV6-5 to TRBJ1-1; 7 positions agree with TRBD1. The CDR3 contains 15 residues. Germline V CDR1 and CDR2: MNHEY, SVGAGI. V was pared by 6 bases and J by 0 bases, with 7 bases of the junction left unmatched. The CDR3: CASRKDRIMNTEAFF. CDR3 bases: TGTGCCAGCAGGAAGGACAGGATCATGAACACTGAAGCTTTCTTT.

This chain links TRBV4-1 with TRBJ1-5; D is perhaps TRBD1 (6 bases). The germline V gene has CDR1 MGHRA and CDR2 YSYEKL. The CDR3 length is 17 residues. Trimming stripped 8 bases from V and 8 bases from J, with 28 bases between. The CDR3 region has the DNA TGCGCCAGCCAACATCTTAAGGGAACAGGGCCCGAAGAGCCCCAGCATTTT. Translation: CASQHLKGTGPEEPQHF.

The V call is TRBV5-1, the J call TRBJ2-7; 13 bases fit TRBD2. V trimming: 0 bases; J trimming: 5 bases; junction bases outside the gene matches: 5. CDR1 SGHRS and CDR2 YFSETQ come from the germline V gene. The CDR3 covers 16 residues. The DNA of the CDR3 is TGCGCCAGCAGCTTGGGGACTAGCGGGAGTCTAAACGAGCAGTACTTC. Amino acids: CASSLGTSGSLNEQYF.

The chain employs TRBV7-7 and TRBJ2-3, with D possibly matching TRBD2 (6 bases). This CDR3 has 13 residues. Trimming took 5 bases from V and 5 from J, leaving 11 bases between them. The V gene's germline CDR1 is SSHAT and CDR2 FNYEAQ (reference sequence). The CDR3 loop reads CASSRGEVDTQYF. In DNA, the CDR3 is TGTGCCAGCAGCCGAGGGGAGGTAGATACGCAGTATTTT.

V and J are TRBV10-1 and TRBJ2-1; D is perhaps TRBD2 (6 bases). The CDR3 has 16 residues. V gave up 6 bases and J gave up 1 base, with 16 bases separating them. Germline CDR1 reads WNHNN; CDR2 reads SYGVQD (reference sequence). CDR3 sequence: CASRANLAKSYNEQFF. DNA of the CDR3: TGCGCCAGCAGAGCGAACCTAGCGAAATCCTACAATGAGCAGTTCTTC.